This T cell receptor (beta chain) was captured by sequencing in a study of technical replicates of blood from a handful of donors. With 3 bases clipped from V and 2 bases from J, the junction kept 6 bases outside the gene matches. This CDR3 contains 15 residues. Germline V gene sequence: CDR1 SGHRS, CDR2 YFSETQ. Using immunoSEQ multiplex PCR, the repertoire was profiled, and TCRdb retains in-frame clones only, with some absent. Altogether about 83,000 clones are present, just over 90% being singletons, with the ten largest covering more than 0.2%. The sequenced sample consisted of T cells isolated from PBMCs. The chain is built from TRBV5-1 and TRBJ2-3, with 7 bases fitting TRBD1. This clonotype was obtained from a human donor in good health. The chain's CDR3 is CASSSGTVPTDTQYF. The CDR3 nucleotides are TGCGCCAGCAGCTCCGGGACAGTACCCACAGATACGCAGTATTTT.